A selection of T cell receptor beta chains follows, all from one sample in a study of OX40 agonist ivuxolimab in advanced cancers. The data were produced by immunoSEQ multiplex PCR, yet TCRdb's version contains in-frame clones alone and is incomplete. The table records 70,000 or so clones, about 83% of them present only once. Material: CD4+ or CD8+ T cells sorted from blood, obtained in a trial of the OX40 agonist ivuxolimab. All receptors derive from an adult with an advanced solid tumor such as melanoma, head and neck, liver or kidney cancer. CDR3s leave out the opening cysteine and the closing phenylalanine or tryptophan. The order of the fields is V gene, CDR3 protein.

v_call: TRBV7-9
cdr3_aa: ASSLAQTIHNEQF

v_call: TRBV7-6
cdr3_aa: ASTILAGSYNEQF

v_call: TRBV7-9
cdr3_aa: ASSSGTENSNQPQH

v_call: TRBV7-9
cdr3_aa: ASSLAVYNSPLH

v_call: TRBV4-2
cdr3_aa: ASREGLAGSNEQF

v_call: TRBV9
cdr3_aa: ASSVTGSNTEAF

v_call: TRBV5-1
cdr3_aa: ASSPLGSSYNEQF

v_call: TRBV5-6
cdr3_aa: ASSLRIERGGQY

v_call: TRBV6-1
cdr3_aa: ASSESRTKY

v_call: TRBV15
cdr3_aa: ATSSMGLANYNEQF

v_call: TRBV30
cdr3_aa: AWRGFWSGANVLT

v_call: TRBV7-2
cdr3_aa: ASSLAANLEQY

v_call: TRBV4-2
cdr3_aa: ASRPRQGSPGELF

v_call: TRBV4-3
cdr3_aa: ASSLKGRTEAF

v_call: TRBV2
cdr3_aa: ASRGQGRGYT

v_call: TRBV2
cdr3_aa: ASSGDWGETQY

v_call: TRBV5-1
cdr3_aa: ASSFYPDGNQPQH

v_call: TRBV6-5
cdr3_aa: AAGTSGEKLF

v_call: TRBV4-3
cdr3_aa: ASSQDRGLSYEQY

v_call: TRBV11-3
cdr3_aa: ASSLRGQGNYGYT

v_call: TRBV4-2
cdr3_aa: ASSPGLSYEQY

v_call: TRBV4-3
cdr3_aa: ASSQARITEAF

v_call: TRBV14
cdr3_aa: ASSQGPGPGGYSPLH

v_call: TRBV9
cdr3_aa: ASSVSGTESYT

v_call: TRBV30
cdr3_aa: AWSVQGLAIQY

v_call: TRBV15
cdr3_aa: ATSPNRGPSTDTQY

v_call: TRBV5-4
cdr3_aa: ASSFNRGGDHEQY

v_call: TRBV5-1
cdr3_aa: ASSLTAATSGSYEQY

v_call: TRBV18
cdr3_aa: ASSPRIGELF

v_call: TRBV6-5
cdr3_aa: ASSKNTEAF

v_call: TRBV11-3
cdr3_aa: ASSLGIGETQY

v_call: TRBV4-1
cdr3_aa: ASSQAGEDTQY

v_call: TRBV6-6
cdr3_aa: ASTDYHRGGETQY

v_call: TRBV18
cdr3_aa: ASSPGTGKYEQY

v_call: TRBV2
cdr3_aa: ASMRDSNTEAF

v_call: TRBV5-6
cdr3_aa: ASSLTGGRVGTDTQY

v_call: TRBV5-1
cdr3_aa: ASSFETGVETQY

v_call: TRBV27
cdr3_aa: ASSPIGVQETQY

v_call: TRBV30
cdr3_aa: AWSPKLAGAYEQY

v_call: TRBV18
cdr3_aa: ASSPPMKVGEQF

v_call: TRBV27
cdr3_aa: ASRPGGYETQY

v_call: TRBV6-1
cdr3_aa: ASSEAGVSTDTQY

v_call: TRBV4-1
cdr3_aa: ASSRWTGGTGNTIY

v_call: TRBV7-8
cdr3_aa: ASSLDEGNTEAF

v_call: TRBV7-6
cdr3_aa: ASSPGLGRSYEQY

v_call: TRBV7-2
cdr3_aa: ASSPQGHTEAF

v_call: TRBV7-8
cdr3_aa: ASSMTAGTVNYEQY

v_call: TRBV9
cdr3_aa: ASSVRDSRTDAQY

v_call: TRBV5-5
cdr3_aa: ASSLNYAVTGEKLF

v_call: TRBV7-9
cdr3_aa: ASSTSGRGDTQY

v_call: TRBV11-3
cdr3_aa: ASSLAGVSETQY

v_call: TRBV28
cdr3_aa: ASSIAEGDEQF

v_call: TRBV13
cdr3_aa: ASSLKGGSLYEQY

v_call: TRBV7-6
cdr3_aa: ASSKYKNTGELF